This T cell receptor (beta chain) stems from a study of blood T cell repertoires in COVID-19. Original data processing: Counts of nucleated cells, estimated from reference gene primer amplification, were obtained. Repertoires were generated with immunoSEQ multiplex PCR, while TCRdb's copy carries only in-frame clones and drops some. V and J calls and clone size are as listed in that table; D and trimming were resolved from the DNA. The table has 88,000 or so clones, approximately 83% seen once. This CDR3 comprises 17 residues. Germline lookup yields CDR1 SNHLY and CDR2 FYNNEI. Trimming shortened V by 6 bases and J by 8 bases, and 25 bases separated the two germline ends.

V and J are TRBV2 and TRBJ1-4; D is ambiguous. The receptor comes from a man aged 55 to 70 with acute or convalescent COVID-19. Sequencing was done on a sample of peripheral blood. The DNA for the CDR3 is TGTGCCAGCAGAGAAATCCCAAGGCTGGGAGTCGGGGAAAAACTGTTTTTT. It specifies CASREIPRLGVGEKLFF. Full variable domain (outside the CDR3, taken from reference TRBV2 and TRBJ1-4): EPEVTQTPSHQVTQMGQEVILRCVPISNHLYFYWYRQILGQKVEFLVSFYNNEISEKSEIFDDQFSVERPDGSNFTLKIRSTKLEDSAMYFCASREIPRLGVGEKLFFGSGTQLSVL.